This T cell receptor beta chain was sequenced in a study of T cell changes during pregnancy in multiple sclerosis. Losses at the gene ends were 8 bases for V and 7 bases for J; bases not matched to a gene: 7. Per the germline V gene, CDR1 is MNHNY and CDR2 is SVGAGI (reference sequence). This CDR3 has 14 residues. Measured with immunoSEQ multiplex PCR; TCRdb has only the in-frame clones, and not every one. The repertoire includes some 50,000 clones, 80% to 95% of them detected once, and about 0.99% sits in the top ten. The source was peripheral blood, collected after pregnancy. V and J are TRBV6-6 and TRBJ1-6, with 8 bases matching TRBD1. This sequence was found in a female donor with multiple sclerosis, enrolled in a pregnancy study. The CDR3 bases are TGTGCCAGCGAAACTACAGGGGGGAATTCACCCCTCCACTTT. Translating it yields CASETTGGNSPLHF.